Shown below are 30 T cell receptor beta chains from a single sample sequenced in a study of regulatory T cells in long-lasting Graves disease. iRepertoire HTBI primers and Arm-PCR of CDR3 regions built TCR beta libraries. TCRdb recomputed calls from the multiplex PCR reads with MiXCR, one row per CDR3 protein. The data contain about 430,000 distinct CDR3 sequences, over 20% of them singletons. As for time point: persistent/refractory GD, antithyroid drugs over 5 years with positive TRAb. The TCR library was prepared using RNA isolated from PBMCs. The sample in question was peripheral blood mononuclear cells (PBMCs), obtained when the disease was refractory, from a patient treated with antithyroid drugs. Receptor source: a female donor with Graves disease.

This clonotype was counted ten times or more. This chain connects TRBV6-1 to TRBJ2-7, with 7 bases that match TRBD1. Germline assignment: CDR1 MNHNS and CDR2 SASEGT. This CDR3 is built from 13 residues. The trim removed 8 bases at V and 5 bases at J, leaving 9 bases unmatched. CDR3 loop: CASSRYRGNEQYF. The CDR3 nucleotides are TGTGCCAGCTCCCGATACAGGGGAAACGAGCAGTACTTC.

In DNA form, the CDR3 reads TGTGCCTGGAGTGGCTTGACCGGGGAGCTGTTTTTT. Translating gives CAWSGLTGELFF. The chain employs TRBV30 and TRBJ2-2, with D hard to call. The germline V gene has CDR1 GTSNPN and CDR2 SVGIG (reference sequence). Trimming left V 1 base short and J 5 bases short, with 5 bases between. This CDR3 is 12 amino acids long.

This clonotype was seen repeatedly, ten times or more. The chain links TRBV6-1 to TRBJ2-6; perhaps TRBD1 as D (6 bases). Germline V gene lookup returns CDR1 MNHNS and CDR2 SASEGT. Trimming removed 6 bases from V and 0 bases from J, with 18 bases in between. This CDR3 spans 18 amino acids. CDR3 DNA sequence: TGTGCCAGCAGAATTAAAACAGGGTCCAGCTCTGGGGCCAACGTCCTGACTTTC. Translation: CASRIKTGSSSGANVLTF.

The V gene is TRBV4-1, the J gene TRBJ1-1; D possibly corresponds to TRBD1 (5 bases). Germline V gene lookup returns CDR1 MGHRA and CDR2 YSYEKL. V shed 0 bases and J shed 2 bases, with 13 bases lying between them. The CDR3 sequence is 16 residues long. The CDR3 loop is CASSQDPKTGNTEAFF. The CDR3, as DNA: TGCGCCAGCAGCCAAGATCCCAAAACAGGTAACACTGAAGCTTTCTTT.

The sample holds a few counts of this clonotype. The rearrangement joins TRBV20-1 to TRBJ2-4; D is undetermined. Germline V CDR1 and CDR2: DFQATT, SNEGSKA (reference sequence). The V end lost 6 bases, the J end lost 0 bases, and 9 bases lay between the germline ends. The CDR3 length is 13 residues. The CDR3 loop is CSAPTVAKNIQYF. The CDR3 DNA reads TGCAGTGCACCGACCGTAGCCAAAAACATTCAGTACTTC.

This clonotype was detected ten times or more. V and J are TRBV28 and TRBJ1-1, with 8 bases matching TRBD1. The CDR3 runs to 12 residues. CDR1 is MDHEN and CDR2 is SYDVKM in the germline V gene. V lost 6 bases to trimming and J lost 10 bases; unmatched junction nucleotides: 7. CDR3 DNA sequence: TGTGCCAGCAGCCTAGGACAGGGATCAGCTTTCTTT. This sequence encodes CASSLGQGSAFF.

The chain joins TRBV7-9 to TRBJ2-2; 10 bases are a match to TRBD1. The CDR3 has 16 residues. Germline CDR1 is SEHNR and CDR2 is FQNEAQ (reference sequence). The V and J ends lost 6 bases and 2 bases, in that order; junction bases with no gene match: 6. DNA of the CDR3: TGTGCCAGCAGTACCGGGACAGGGGTCAACACCGGGGAGCTGTTTTTT. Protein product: CASSTGTGVNTGELFF.

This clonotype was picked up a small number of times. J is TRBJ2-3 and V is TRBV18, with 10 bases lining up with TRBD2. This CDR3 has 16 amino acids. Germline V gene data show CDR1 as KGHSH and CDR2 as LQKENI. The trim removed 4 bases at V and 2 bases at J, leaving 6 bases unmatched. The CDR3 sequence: CASSRPGLAFTDTQYF. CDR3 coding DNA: TGTGCCAGCTCACGACCGGGACTAGCGTTCACAGATACGCAGTATTTT. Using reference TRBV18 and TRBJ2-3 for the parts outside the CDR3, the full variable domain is NAGVMQNPRHLVRRRGQEARLRCSPMKGHSHVYWYRQLPEEGLKFMVYLQKENIIDESGMPKERFSAEFPKEGPSILRIQQVVRGDSAAYFCASSRPGLAFTDTQYFGPGTRLTVL.

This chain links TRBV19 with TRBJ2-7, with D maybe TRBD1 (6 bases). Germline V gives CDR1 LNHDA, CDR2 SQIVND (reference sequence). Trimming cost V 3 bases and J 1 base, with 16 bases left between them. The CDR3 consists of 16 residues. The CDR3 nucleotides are TGTGCCAGTAGTATTACCGGGACATCAGGATCCTACGAGCAGTACTTC. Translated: CASSITGTSGSYEQYF.

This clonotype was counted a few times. The CDR3 loop is CASSWKSGTNYEQYF. The DNA of the CDR3 is TGTGCCAGCAGCTGGAAATCCGGGACAAACTACGAGCAGTACTTC. The gene calls are TRBV5-4 and TRBJ2-7; D may be TRBD1 (6 bases). V lost 3 bases and J lost 3, with 16 bases in between. Germline V gene lookup returns CDR1 SGHNT and CDR2 YYREEE (reference sequence). The CDR3 contains 15 residues.

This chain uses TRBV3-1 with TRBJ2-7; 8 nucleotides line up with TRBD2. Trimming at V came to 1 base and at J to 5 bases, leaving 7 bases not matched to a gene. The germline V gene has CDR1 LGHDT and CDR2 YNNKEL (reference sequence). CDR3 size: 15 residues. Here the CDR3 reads CASSQAQRGNHEQYF. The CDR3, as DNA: TGTGCCAGCAGCCAAGCCCAGCGGGGGAATCACGAGCAGTACTTC.

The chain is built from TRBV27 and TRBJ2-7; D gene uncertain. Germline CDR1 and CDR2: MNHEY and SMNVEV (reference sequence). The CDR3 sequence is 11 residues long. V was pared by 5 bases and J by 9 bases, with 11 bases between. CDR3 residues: CASSTLKGQYF. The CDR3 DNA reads TGTGCCAGCAGTACCCTAAAGGGGCAGTACTTC.

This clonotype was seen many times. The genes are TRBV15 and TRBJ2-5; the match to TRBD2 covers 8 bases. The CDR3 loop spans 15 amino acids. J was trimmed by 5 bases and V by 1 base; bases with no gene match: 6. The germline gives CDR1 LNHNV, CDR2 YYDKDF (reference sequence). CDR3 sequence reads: CATSRVQREPETQYF. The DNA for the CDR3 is TGTGCCACCAGCAGAGTTCAGCGGGAGCCGGAGACCCAGTACTTC. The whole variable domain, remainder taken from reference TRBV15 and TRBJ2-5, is DAMVIQNPRYQVTQFGKPVTLSCSQTLNHNVMYWYQQKSSQAPKLLFHYYDKDFNNEADTPDNFQSRRPNTSFCFLDIRSPGLGDTAMYLCATSRVQREPETQYFGPGTRLLVL.

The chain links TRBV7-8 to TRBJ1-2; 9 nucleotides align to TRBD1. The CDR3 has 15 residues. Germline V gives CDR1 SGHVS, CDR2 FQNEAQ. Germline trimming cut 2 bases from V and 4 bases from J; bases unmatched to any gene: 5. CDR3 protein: CASSLSGTGFYGYTF. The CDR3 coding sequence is TGTGCCAGCAGCTTATCCGGGACAGGGTTCTATGGCTACACCTTC.

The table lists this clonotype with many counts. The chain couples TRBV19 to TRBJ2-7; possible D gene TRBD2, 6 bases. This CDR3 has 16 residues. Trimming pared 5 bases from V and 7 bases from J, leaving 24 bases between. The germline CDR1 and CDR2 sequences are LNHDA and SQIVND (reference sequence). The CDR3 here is CASSPRPLATVSEQYF. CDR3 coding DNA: TGTGCCAGTAGTCCCCGCCCACTAGCAACTGTTTCGGAGCAGTACTTC.

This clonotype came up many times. The CDR3 region has the DNA TGCGCCAGCAGCCGGGGACAGGGGAGCTACGAGCAGTACTTC. Its translation is CASSRGQGSYEQYF. The genes are TRBV5-1 and TRBJ2-7; 10 bases agree with TRBD1. Trimming at V came to 4 bases and at J to 3 bases, leaving 4 bases not matched to a gene. The CDR3 sequence is 14 residues long. CDR1 and CDR2 (germline): SGHRS, YFSETQ. Together with reference TRBV5-1 and TRBJ2-7, the CDR3 gives the full variable domain: KAGVTQTPRYLIKTRGQQVTLSCSPISGHRSVSWYQQTPGQGLQFLFEYFSETQRNKGNFPGRFSGRQFSNSRSEMNVSTLELGDSALYLCASSRGQGSYEQYFGPGTRLTVT.

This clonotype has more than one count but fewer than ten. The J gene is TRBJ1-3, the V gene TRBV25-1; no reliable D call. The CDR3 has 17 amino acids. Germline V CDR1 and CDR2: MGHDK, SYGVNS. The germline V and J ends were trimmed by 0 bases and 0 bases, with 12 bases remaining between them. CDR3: CASSEYFDGGSGNTIYF. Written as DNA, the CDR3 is TGTGCCAGCAGTGAATATTTTGACGGAGGCTCTGGAAACACCATATATTTT. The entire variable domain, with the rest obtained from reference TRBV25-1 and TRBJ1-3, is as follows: EADIYQTPRYLVIGTGKKITLECSQTMGHDKMYWYQQDPGMELHLIHYSYGVNSTEKGDLSSESTVSRIRTEHFPLTLESARPSHTSQYLCASSEYFDGGSGNTIYFGEGSWLTVV.

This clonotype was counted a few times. The DNA of the CDR3 is TGTGCCAGCATCAAAAGGGGGACCGGGGAGCTGTTTTTT. Its translation is CASIKRGTGELFF. The genes are TRBV6-1 and TRBJ2-2, with D tentatively TRBD1 (6 bases). This CDR3 has 13 residues. Trimming pared 7 bases from V and 5 bases from J, leaving 11 bases between. Germline lookup yields CDR1 MNHNS and CDR2 SASEGT.

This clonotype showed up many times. Written as DNA, the CDR3 is TGTGCCAGCGGGTTGGGACAGGGTGCCAGCGAGCAGTACTTC. It codes for CASGLGQGASEQYF. The rearrangement uses TRBV2 and TRBJ2-7; 9 nucleotides line up with TRBD1. The junction had 11 bases not matched to a gene; V was cut back by 8 bases and J by 6 bases. Germline loops: CDR1 SNHLY, CDR2 FYNNEI. The CDR3 loop spans 14 amino acids.

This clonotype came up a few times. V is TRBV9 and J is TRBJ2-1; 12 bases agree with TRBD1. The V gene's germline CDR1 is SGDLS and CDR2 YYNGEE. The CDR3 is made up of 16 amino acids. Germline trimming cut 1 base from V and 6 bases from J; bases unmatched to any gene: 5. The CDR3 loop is CASSVSPGQGANEQFF. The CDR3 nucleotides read TGTGCCAGCAGCGTATCCCCGGGACAGGGGGCCAATGAGCAGTTCTTC.

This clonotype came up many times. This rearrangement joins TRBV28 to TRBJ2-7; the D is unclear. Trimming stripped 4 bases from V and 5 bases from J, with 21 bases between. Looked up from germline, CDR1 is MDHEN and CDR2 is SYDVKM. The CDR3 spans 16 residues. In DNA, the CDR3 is TGTGCCAGCAGTTCCCGGGCAGGTGGCGTTAAAGACGAGCAGTACTTC. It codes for CASSSRAGGVKDEQYF.

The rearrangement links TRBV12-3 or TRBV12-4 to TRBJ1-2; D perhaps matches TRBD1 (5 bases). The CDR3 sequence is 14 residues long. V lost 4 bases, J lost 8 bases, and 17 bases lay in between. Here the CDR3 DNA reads TGTGCCAGCAGTTACCTCGGGCAGGGAGGAGGCTACACCTTC. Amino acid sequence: CASSYLGQGGGYTF.

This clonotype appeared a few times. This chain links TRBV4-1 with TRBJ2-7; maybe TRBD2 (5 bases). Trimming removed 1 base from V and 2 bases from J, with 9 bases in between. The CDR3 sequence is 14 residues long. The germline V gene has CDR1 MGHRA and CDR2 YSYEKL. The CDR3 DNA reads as TGCGCCAGCAGCCAAGTGGCTAGCCCCTACGAGCAGTACTTC. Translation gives CASSQVASPYEQYF.

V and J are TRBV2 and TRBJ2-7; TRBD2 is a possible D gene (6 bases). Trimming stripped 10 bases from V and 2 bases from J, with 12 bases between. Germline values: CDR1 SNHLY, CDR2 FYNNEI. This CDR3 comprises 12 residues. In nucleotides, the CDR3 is TGTGCCACGTGGGGCGGGGCCTACGAGCAGTACTTC. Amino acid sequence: CATWGGAYEQYF.

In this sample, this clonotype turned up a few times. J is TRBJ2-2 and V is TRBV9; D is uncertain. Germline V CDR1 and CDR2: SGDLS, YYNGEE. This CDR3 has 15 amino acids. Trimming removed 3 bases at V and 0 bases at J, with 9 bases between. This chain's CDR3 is CASSDQLTNTGELFF. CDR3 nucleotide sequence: TGTGCCAGCAGCGACCAGTTAACGAACACCGGGGAGCTGTTTTTT. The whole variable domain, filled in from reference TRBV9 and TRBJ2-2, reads DSGVTQTPKHLITATGQRVTLRCSPRSGDLSVYWYQQSLDQGLQFLIQYYNGEERAKGNILERFSAQQFPDLHSELNLSSLELGDSALYFCASSDQLTNTGELFFGEGSRLTVL.

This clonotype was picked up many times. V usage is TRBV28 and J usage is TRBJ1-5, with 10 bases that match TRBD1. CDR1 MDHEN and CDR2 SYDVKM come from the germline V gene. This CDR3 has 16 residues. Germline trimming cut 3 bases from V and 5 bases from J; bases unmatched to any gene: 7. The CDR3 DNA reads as TGTGCCAGCAGTTTTAGGACAGGGGGTTTCGATCAGCCCCAGCATTTT. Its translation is CASSFRTGGFDQPQHF. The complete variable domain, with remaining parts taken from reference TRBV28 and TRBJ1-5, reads DVKVTQSSRYLVKRTGEKVFLECVQDMDHENMFWYRQDPGLGLRLIYFSYDVKMKEKGDIPEGYSVSREKKERFSLILESASTNQTSMYLCASSFRTGGFDQPQHFGDGTRLSIL.

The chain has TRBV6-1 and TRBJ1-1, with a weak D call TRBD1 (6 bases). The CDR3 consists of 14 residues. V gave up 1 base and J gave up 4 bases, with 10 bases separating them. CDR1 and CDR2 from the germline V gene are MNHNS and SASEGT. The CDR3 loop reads CASSEVRGVTEAFF. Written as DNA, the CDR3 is TGTGCCAGCAGTGAAGTCAGGGGTGTCACTGAAGCTTTCTTT.

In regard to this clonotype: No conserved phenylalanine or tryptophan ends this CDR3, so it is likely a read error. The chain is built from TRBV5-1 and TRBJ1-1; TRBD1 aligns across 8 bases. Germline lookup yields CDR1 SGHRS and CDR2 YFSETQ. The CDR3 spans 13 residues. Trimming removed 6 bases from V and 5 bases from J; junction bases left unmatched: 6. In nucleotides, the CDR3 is TGCGCCAGCAAAGACAGGGGAGGGACTGAAGCTTTCCTT. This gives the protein CASKDRGGTEAFL.

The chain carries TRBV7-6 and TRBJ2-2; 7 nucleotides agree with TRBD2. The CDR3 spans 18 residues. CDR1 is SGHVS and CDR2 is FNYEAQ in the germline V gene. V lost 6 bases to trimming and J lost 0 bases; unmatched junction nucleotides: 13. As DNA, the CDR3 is TGTGCCAGCAGTTCCCCCCGCCTAGCGGCTACGAACACCGGGGAGCTGTTTTTT. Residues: CASSSPRLAATNTGELFF.

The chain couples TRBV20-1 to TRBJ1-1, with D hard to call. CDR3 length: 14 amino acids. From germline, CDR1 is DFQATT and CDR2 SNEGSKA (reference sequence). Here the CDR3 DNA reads TGCAGCGTCCGGGCGTCGGGGAAGAACACTGAAGCTTTCTTT. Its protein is CSVRASGKNTEAFF.